This TCR beta chain was found in a study of OX40 agonist ivuxolimab in advanced cancers. The repertoire was sequenced with immunoSEQ multiplex PCR; TCRdb's copy has only in-frame clones and lacks some. The sample contains approximately 74,000 clones, about four fifths of which appear only once. Trimming removed 4 bases from V and 0 bases from J, with 11 bases in between. CDR3 size: 15 residues. Germline-derived CDR1 and CDR2 are SGHRS and YFSETQ. The TCR comes from an adult with an advanced solid tumor such as melanoma, head and neck, liver or kidney cancer. This sequence joins TRBV5-1 and TRBJ1-3; D is unresolved. The sequenced sample was CD4+ or CD8+ T cells sorted from blood, obtained in a trial of the OX40 agonist ivuxolimab. CDR3 nucleotide sequence: TGCGCCAGCAGCGTCAGCCCTTCCTCTGGAAACACCATATATTTT. Amino acids: CASSVSPSSGNTIYF.